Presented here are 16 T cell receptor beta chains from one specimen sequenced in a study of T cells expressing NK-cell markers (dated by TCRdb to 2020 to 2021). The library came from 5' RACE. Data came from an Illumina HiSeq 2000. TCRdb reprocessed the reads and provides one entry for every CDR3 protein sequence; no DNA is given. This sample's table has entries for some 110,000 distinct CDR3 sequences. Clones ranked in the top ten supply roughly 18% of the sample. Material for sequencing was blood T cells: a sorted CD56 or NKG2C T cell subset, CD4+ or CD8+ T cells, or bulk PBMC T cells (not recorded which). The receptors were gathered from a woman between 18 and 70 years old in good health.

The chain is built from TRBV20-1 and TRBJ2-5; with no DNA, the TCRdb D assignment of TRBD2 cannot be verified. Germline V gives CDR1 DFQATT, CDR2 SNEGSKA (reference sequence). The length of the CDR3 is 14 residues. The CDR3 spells CSARTGTSQETQYF.

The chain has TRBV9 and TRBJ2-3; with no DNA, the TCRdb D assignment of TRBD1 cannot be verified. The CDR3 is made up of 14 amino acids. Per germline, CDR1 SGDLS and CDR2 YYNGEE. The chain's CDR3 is CASSVTGYTDTQYF.

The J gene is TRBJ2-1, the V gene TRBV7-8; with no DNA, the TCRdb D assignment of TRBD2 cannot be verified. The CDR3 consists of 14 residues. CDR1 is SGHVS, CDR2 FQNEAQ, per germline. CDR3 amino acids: CASSLLAGDWEQFF.

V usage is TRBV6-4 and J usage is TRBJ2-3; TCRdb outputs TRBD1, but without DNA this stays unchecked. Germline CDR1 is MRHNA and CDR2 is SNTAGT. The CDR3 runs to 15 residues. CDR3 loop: CASSEGAGKADTQYF.

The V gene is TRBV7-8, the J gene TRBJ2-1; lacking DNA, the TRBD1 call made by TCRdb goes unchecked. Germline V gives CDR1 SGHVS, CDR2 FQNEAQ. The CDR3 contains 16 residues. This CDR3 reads CASSFHGTGRYNEQFF.

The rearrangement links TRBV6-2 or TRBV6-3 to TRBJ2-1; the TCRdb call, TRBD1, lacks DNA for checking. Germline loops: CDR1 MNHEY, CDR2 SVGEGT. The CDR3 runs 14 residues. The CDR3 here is CASNRAGEVDEQFF.

CDR3 loop: CASSYTRDLSGNYNEQFF. The rearrangement joins TRBV6-5 to TRBJ2-1; TCRdb reports TRBD1, a call that lacks DNA to check it against. There are 18 residues in the CDR3. The germline V gene encodes CDR1 MNHEY and CDR2 SVGAGI.

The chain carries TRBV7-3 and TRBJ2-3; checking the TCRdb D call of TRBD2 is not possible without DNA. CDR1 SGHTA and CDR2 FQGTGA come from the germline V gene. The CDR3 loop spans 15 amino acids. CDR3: CASSFGGGGTDTQYF.

CDR3: CASSLDGQAYNEQFF. The chain carries TRBV9 and TRBJ2-1; without DNA, the TCRdb call of TRBD1 cannot be checked. Germline V gene sequence: CDR1 SGDLS, CDR2 YYNGEE. The CDR3 covers 15 residues.

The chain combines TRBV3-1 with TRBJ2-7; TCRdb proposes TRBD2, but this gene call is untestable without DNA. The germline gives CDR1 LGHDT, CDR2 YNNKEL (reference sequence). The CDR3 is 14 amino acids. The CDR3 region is CASSRDSGHYEQYF.

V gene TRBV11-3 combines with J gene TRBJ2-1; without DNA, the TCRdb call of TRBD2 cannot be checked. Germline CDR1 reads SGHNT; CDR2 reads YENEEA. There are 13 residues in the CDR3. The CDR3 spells CASSADYYNEQFF. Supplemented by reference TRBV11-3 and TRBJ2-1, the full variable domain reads EAGVVQSPRYKIIEKKQPVAFWCNPISGHNTLYWYLQNLGQGPELLIRYENEEAVDDSQLPKDRFSAERLKGVDSTLKIQPAELGDSAVYLCASSADYYNEQFFGPGTRLTVL.

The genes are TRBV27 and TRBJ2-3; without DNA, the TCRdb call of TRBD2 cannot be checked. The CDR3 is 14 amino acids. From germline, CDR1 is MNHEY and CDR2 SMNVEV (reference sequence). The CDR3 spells CASSLQGLGDTQYF.

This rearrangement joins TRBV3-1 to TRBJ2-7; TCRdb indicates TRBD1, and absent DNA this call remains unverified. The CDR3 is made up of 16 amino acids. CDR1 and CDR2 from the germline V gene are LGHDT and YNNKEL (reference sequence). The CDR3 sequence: CASSQGTGTQLRGQYF.

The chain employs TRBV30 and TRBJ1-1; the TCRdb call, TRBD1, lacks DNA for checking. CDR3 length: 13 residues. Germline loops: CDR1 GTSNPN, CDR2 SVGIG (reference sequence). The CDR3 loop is CAWSGGGNTEAFF.

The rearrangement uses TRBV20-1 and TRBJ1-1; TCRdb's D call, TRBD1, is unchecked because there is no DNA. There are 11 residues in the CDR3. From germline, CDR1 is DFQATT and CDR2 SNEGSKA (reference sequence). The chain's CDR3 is CSARAGAEAFF.

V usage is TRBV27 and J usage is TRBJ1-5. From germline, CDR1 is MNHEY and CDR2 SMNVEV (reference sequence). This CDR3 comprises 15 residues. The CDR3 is CASSLSERSNQPQHF.